This entry concerns a single T cell receptor (beta chain). This sample was taken from a study of blood T cell repertoires in COVID-19. Across the study: Samples of COVID-19 (acute and convalescent) were obtained from the United States, Italy and Spain.

Per the original data handling: Amplification of reference gene primers provided the estimated nucleated cell counts. The data were produced by immunoSEQ multiplex PCR, yet TCRdb's version contains in-frame clones alone and is incomplete. The V and J calls and clone size were taken over from that table, and D and trimming were inferred from the DNA. Altogether 85,000 to 130,000 clones are present, about 89% being singletons, with the ten largest covering more than 14%. This CDR3 comprises 15 residues. The J segment lost 9 bases and the V segment lost 2 bases, leaving 7 bases of the junction unmatched. Looked up from germline, CDR1 is SGHRS and CDR2 is YFSETQ.

This rearrangement joins TRBV5-1 to TRBJ2-1; 11 bases fit TRBD2. Sequenced material: peripheral blood. The TCR was taken from a man aged 50-60 years with acute or convalescent COVID-19. CDR3 residues: CASSFLTSGIGEQFF. The DNA for the CDR3 is TGCGCCAGCAGCTTCTTGACTAGCGGGATCGGTGAGCAGTTCTTC.